Sequencing of this T cell receptor beta chain was carried out in a study of blood T cell repertoires in COVID-19. This clone was seen a single time. Germline CDR1 SGHDT, CDR2 YYEEEE. With 2 bases clipped from V and 6 bases from J, the junction kept 7 bases outside the gene matches. This CDR3 contains 14 residues. The table came from immunoSEQ multiplex PCR; TCRdb's copy has only in-frame clones and leaves some out. The sample holds 190,000 or so clones; 80% to 90% are singletons and the top ten take approximately 6%. This TCR was sampled from a man in his sixties who had recovered from COVID-19. The sample comprised peripheral blood. The J gene is TRBJ1-2, the V gene TRBV5-6; 7 bases align to TRBD1. In nucleotides, the CDR3 is TGTGCCAGCAGCTTTGGGACAGTCATACATGGCTACACCTTC. This sequence encodes CASSFGTVIHGYTF.